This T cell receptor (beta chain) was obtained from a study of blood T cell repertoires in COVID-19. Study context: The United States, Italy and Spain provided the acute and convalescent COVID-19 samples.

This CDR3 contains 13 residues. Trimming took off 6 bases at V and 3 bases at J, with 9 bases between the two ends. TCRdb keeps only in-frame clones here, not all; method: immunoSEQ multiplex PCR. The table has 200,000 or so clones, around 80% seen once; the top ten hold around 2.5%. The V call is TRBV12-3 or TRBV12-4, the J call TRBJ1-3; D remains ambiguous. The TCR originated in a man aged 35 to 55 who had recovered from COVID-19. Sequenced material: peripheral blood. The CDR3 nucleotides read TGTGCCAGCAGGGGCAGACGTGGAAACACCATATATTTT. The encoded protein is CASRGRRGNTIYF.